Sequencing of this T cell receptor (beta chain) was carried out in a study of human T cells and chemical hapten exposure. About the study: Women made up most patients, who had alopecia areata, totalis or universalis.

The ends were cut back, 7 bases at V and 7 bases at J, with 13 bases in the middle. The CDR3 runs to 12 residues. Germline V gives CDR1 MDHEN, CDR2 SYDVKM. As to time point: pre-sensitization, week 0. Stated treatment: therapeutic diphenylcyclopropenone sensitization with weekly scalp DPC. Original handling: Sample TCR totals centred on a median of around 100,000, ranging about 20,000 to 690,600. One entry per CDR3 protein, called by TCRdb with MiXCR from the RACE reads. The V and J calls reflect TCRdb's pipeline rather than the authors' work. Of roughly 120,000 distinct CDR3 sequences in the sample, roughly 14% are singletons; the top ten hold around 2.8%.

The sequencing used whole blood, collected in connection with sensitization to the hapten diphenylcyclopropenone (DPC). V gene TRBV28 combines with J gene TRBJ2-5; D unresolved. The receptor was isolated from a woman aged 18-29 years with alopecia areata. Some clones in this sample may be carry-over from other donors' samples. CDR3 in amino acids: CASTSGPRTQYF. In nucleotides, the CDR3 is TGTGCCAGCACCTCCGGACCCCGGACCCAGTACTTC.